These T cell receptor beta chains were read from a single sample in a study of T cell responses to AZD1222 COVID-19 vaccine. Sequencing used immunoSEQ multiplex PCR; TCRdb keeps in-frame clones, though not all of them. The sample includes 200,000 to 300,000 clones, just over 90% seen only once; the top ten take 0.5% to 0.65%. The sample consisted of peripheral blood, taken on day 0 of AZD1222 vaccination. The receptors come from an adult in good health. Both conserved end residues are part of each CDR3. The D gene is left open where the match is weak. Where a row states a size, it is once, few, many or the class of an expanded clone; other rows omit it.

>-|TRBJ1-1|-|TRBV5-1
CASRGTWGRSNTEAFF
TGCGCCAGCCGTGGGACTTGGGGGCGTTCAAACACTGAAGCTTTCTTT
>-|TRBJ1-1|TRBD1|TRBV24-1
CATSPGQGGEAFF
TGTGCCACCAGCCCGGGACAGGGTGGTGAAGCTTTCTTT
>-|TRBJ1-2|-|TRBV28
CASSRGGGYGYTF
TGTGCCAGCAGTCGGGGCGGGGGTTATGGCTACACCTTC
>-|TRBJ2-3|-|TRBV4-1
CASSQGAAYSASTDTQYF
TGCGCCAGCAGCCAAGGGGCCGCTTATTCGGCTAGCACAGATACGCAGTATTTT
>-|TRBJ2-5|TRBD2|TRBV29-1
CSVAGGGKTQETQYF
TGCAGCGTTGCGGGCGGGGGAAAAACGCAAGAGACCCAGTACTTC
>-|TRBJ1-2|TRBD1|TRBV28
CASSLDRGRVDGYTF
TGTGCCAGCAGTCTAGACAGGGGACGGGTTGATGGCTACACCTTC
>-|TRBJ2-1|TRBD1|TRBV19
CASSGTGEVLGNEQFF
TGTGCCAGTAGTGGGACAGGGGAGGTATTAGGGAATGAGCAGTTCTTC
>-|TRBJ1-2|-|TRBV5-1
CASSLAASRDNYGYTF
TGCGCCAGCAGCTTGGCCGCGAGTCGGGATAACTATGGCTACACCTTC
>-|TRBJ2-1|TRBD1|TRBV4-1
CASSHRDREGGSYNEQFF
TGCGCCAGCAGCCACCGGGACAGGGAGGGTGGCTCCTACAATGAGCAGTTCTTC
>few|TRBJ2-2|TRBD1|TRBV5-5
CASSPIGTENTGELFF
TGTGCCAGCAGCCCGATCGGGACAGAAAACACCGGGGAGCTGTTTTTT
>once|TRBJ2-1|TRBD1|TRBV19
CASSIQGARGNEQFF
TGTGCCAGTAGTATTCAGGGGGCACGTGGGAATGAGCAGTTCTTC
>few|TRBJ1-6|-|TRBV6-5
CASRNRLDSPLHF
TGTGCCAGCAGGAACAGGTTGGATTCACCCCTCCACTTT
>-|TRBJ2-7|-|TRBV5-1
CASSRNRVLDEQYF
TGCGCCAGCAGCAGGAACAGGGTTCTCGACGAGCAGTACTTC
>-|TRBJ1-3|-|TRBV28
CASSLEGSAGNTIYF
TGTGCCAGCAGTTTGGAGGGGTCGGCTGGAAACACCATATATTTT
>-|TRBJ2-2|TRBD1|TRBV28
CASSGQGDTGELFF
TGTGCCAGCAGCGGACAGGGGGACACCGGGGAGCTGTTTTTT
>-|TRBJ1-4|-|TRBV5-1
CASRVLGAQNEKLFF
TGCGCCAGCAGGGTATTGGGGGCCCAAAATGAAAAACTGTTTTTT
>few|TRBJ2-7|TRBD1|TRBV12-3/TRBV12-4
CASSYRGRNEQYF
TGTGCCAGCAGTTACAGGGGGCGGAACGAGCAGTACTTC
>-|TRBJ2-1|-|TRBV25-1
CASSDHRAGRRNEQFF
TGTGCCAGCAGTGATCATAGGGCGGGACGGAGAAATGAGCAGTTCTTC
>-|TRBJ2-5|TRBD2|TRBV3-1/TRBV3-2
CASSQDKLAAWETQYF
TGTGCCAGCAGCCAGGATAAACTAGCGGCATGGGAGACCCAGTACTTC
>once|TRBJ2-7|-|TRBV11-2
CASSLDTRYEQYF
TGTGCCAGCAGCTTAGACACCCGCTACGAGCAGTACTTC
>-|TRBJ2-5|-|TRBV24-1
CATSDGTKGETQYF
TGTGCCACCAGTGATGGGACAAAAGGGGAGACCCAGTACTTC
>-|TRBJ2-7|-|TRBV2
CASSGGGSPTYEQYF
TGTGCCAGCAGTGGCGGGGGCAGCCCCACCTACGAGCAGTACTTC
>-|TRBJ2-2|-|TRBV4-3
CASSHELQTGELFF
TGCGCCAGCAGCCACGAACTGCAGACCGGGGAGCTGTTTTTT
>-|TRBJ2-7|-|TRBV7-9
CASSSPGGPYF
TGTGCCAGCAGCTCCCCGGGTGGGCCTTACTTC
>once|TRBJ2-7|-|TRBV7-9
CASSLDARPYEQYF
TGTGCCAGCAGCTTAGACGCCAGGCCCTACGAGCAGTACTTC
>-|TRBJ2-7|TRBD2|TRBV10-3
CAISGGLVTYEQYF
TGTGCCATCAGTGGGGGACTAGTAACCTACGAGCAGTACTTC
>-|TRBJ2-5|-|TRBV9
CASSPRRGSETQYF
TGTGCCAGCAGCCCCCGGAGGGGGTCCGAGACCCAGTACTTC
>-|TRBJ1-3|-|TRBV30
CAWSRFPNSGNTIYF
TGTGCCTGGAGTAGGTTTCCGAACTCTGGAAACACCATATATTTT
>-|TRBJ1-2|-|TRBV2
CASSTGNYGYTF
TGTGCCAGTTCTACAGGGAACTATGGCTACACCTTC
>-|TRBJ2-2|TRBD1|TRBV5-4
CATQGQRNTGELFF
TGTGCTACCCAGGGACAGCGAAACACCGGGGAGCTGTTTTTT
>-|TRBJ2-2|TRBD1|TRBV30
CAWSFRTGGFTGELFF
TGTGCCTGGAGCTTTAGGACAGGAGGATTTACCGGGGAGCTGTTTTTT
>-|TRBJ1-2|-|TRBV28
CASSPDQGNYGYTF
TGTGCCAGCAGTCCTGATCAGGGTAACTATGGCTACACCTTC
>-|TRBJ1-2|TRBD1|TRBV7-6
CASSPETGGAGYGYTF
TGTGCCAGCAGCCCCGAGACAGGGGGCGCGGGGTATGGCTACACCTTC
>-|TRBJ2-7|TRBD2|TRBV10-3
CAISAGGDEQYF
TGTGCCATCAGTGCGGGAGGAGACGAGCAGTACTTC
>-|TRBJ2-7|-|TRBV6-6
CASSYRGTPTYEQYF
TGTGCCAGCAGTTACAGGGGGACACCGACCTACGAGCAGTACTTC
>-|TRBJ2-7|TRBD2|TRBV5-8
CASSLSASGIYEQYF
TGTGCCAGCAGCTTGTCCGCTAGCGGCATCTATGAGCAGTACTTC
>-|TRBJ2-3|-|TRBV28
CASSLGDTQYF
TGTGCCAGCAGTTTGGGAGATACGCAGTATTTT
>-|TRBJ1-1|TRBD1|TRBV5-4
CASRTGADTEAFF
TGTGCCAGCAGGACAGGGGCAGATACTGAAGCTTTCTTT
>once|TRBJ2-7|TRBD1|TRBV4-2
CASSPRDSSYEQYF
TGTGCCAGCAGCCCCCGGGACAGCTCCTACGAGCAGTACTTC
>-|TRBJ1-5|-|TRBV3-1/TRBV3-2
CASSQDHRVGNQPQHF
TGTGCCAGCAGCCAAGACCACAGGGTGGGCAATCAGCCCCAGCATTTT
>-|TRBJ2-2|-|TRBV28
CASSVTRELFF
TGTGCCAGCAGTGTTACGCGGGAGCTGTTTTTT
>-|TRBJ2-6|TRBD2|TRBV5-1
CASSLVYGGAGANVLTF
TGCGCCAGCAGCTTGGTTTACGGGGGGGCTGGGGCCAACGTCCTGACTTTC